Given below is one T cell receptor (beta chain) in context. The data stem from a study of blood T cell repertoires in COVID-19. Study overall: T cells, B-cell-depleted T cells, or PBMCs provided the cDNA or gDNA that served as material.

Authors' methods: Amplification from reference gene primers served as the basis for estimated nucleated cell counts. Using immunoSEQ multiplex PCR, the repertoire was profiled, and TCRdb retains in-frame clones only, with some absent. That table supplies the V and J calls and clone size; D and trimming were determined from the DNA. The repertoire holds hundreds of thousands of clones, with roughly 86% as singletons. The material sequenced was peripheral blood. The sequence was collected from an older woman who had recovered from COVID-19.

CDR3 region: CASSVSGDVSTDTQYF. The CDR3 DNA is TGTGCCAGCAGCGTATCGGGTGATGTTAGTACTGATACGCAGTATTTT. The chain employs TRBV9 and TRBJ2-3; D gene uncertain. The V gene's germline CDR1 is SGDLS and CDR2 YYNGEE. V was shortened by 1 base and J by 6 bases, with 18 bases between the two germline ends. The CDR3 runs 16 residues. The full variable domain, completed using reference TRBV9 and TRBJ2-3, is DSGVTQTPKHLITATGQRVTLRCSPRSGDLSVYWYQQSLDQGLQFLIQYYNGEERAKGNILERFSAQQFPDLHSELNLSSLELGDSALYFCASSVSGDVSTDTQYFGPGTRLTVL.